The source of this T cell receptor (beta chain) is a study of immune characterization of retroperitoneal liposarcoma. TCRdb called the PCR reads again in MiXCR, with one record for every CDR3 protein. The sample consists of a few thousand distinct CDR3 sequences, over 25% of them appearing once. Germline V CDR1 and CDR2: MNHNS, SASEGT. The CDR3 contains 13 residues. This chain joins TRBV6-1 and TRBJ2-1; no definite D call. With the DNA end fitting TRBJ2-7 better, the J assignment may be wrong. The specimen sequenced was blood. This TCR derives from a female donor with retroperitoneal liposarcoma. This chain's CDR3 is CASSEGGRYEQYF. The CDR3 nucleotides are TGTGCCAGCAGTGAAGGTGGCAGGTACGAGCAGTACTTC.